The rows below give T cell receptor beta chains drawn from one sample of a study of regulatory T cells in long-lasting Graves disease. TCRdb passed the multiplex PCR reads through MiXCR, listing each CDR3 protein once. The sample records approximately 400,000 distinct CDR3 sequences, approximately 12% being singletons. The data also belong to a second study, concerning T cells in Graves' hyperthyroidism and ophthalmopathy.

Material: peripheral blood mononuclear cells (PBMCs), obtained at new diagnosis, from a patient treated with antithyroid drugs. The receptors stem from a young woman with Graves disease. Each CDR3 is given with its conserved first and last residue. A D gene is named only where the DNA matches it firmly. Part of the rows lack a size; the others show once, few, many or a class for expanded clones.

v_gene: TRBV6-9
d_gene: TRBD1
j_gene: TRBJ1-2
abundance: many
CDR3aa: CASSFLEGAYGYTF
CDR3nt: TGTGCCAGCAGTTTTCTCGAGGGGGCCTATGGCTACACCTTC

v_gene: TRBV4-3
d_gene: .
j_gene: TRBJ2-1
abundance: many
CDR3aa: CASSQDLGRYNEQFF
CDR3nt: TGCGCCAGCAGCCAAGATTTGGGGCGCTACAATGAGCAGTTCTTC

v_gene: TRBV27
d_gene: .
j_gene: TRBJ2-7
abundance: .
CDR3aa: CASSFAGTYEQYF
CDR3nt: TGTGCCAGCAGTTTTGCAGGTACCTACGAGCAGTACTTC

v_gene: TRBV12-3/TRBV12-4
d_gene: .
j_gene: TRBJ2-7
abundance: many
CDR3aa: CASGPGTISYEQYF
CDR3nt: TGTGCCAGCGGCCCCGGGACAATCTCCTACGAGCAGTACTTC

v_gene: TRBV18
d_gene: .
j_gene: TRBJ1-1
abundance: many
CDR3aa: CASSPGTDGRAFF
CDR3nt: TGTGCCAGCTCGCCCGGGACGGATGGTCGAGCTTTCTTT

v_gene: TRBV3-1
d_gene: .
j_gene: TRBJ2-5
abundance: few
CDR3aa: CASSQQLGARQETQYF
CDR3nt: TGTGCCAGCAGCCAACAACTAGGGGCGAGACAAGAGACCCAGTACTTC

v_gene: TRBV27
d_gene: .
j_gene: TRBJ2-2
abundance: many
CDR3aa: CASSFESSGELFF
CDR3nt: TGTGCCAGCAGTTTTGAATCGTCCGGGGAGCTGTTTTTT

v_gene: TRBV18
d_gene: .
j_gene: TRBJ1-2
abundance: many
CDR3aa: CASSPSSLDRQSGYTF
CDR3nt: TGTGCCAGCTCACCCTCCTCCCTTGACAGGCAGTCCGGCTACACCTTC

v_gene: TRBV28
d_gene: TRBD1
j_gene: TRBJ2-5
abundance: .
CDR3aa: CASSFSGGEEWETQYF
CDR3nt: TGTGCCAGCAGCTTTTCAGGGGGCGAGGAATGGGAGACCCAGTACTTC

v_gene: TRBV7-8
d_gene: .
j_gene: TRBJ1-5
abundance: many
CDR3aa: CASSFTTVGSQPQHF
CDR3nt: TGTGCCAGCAGCTTTACGACAGTTGGTTCTCAGCCCCAGCATTTT

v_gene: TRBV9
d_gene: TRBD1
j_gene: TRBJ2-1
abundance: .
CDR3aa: CASSPGTGRSYNEQFF
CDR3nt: TGTGCCAGCAGCCCGGGGACAGGCCGCTCCTACAATGAGCAGTTCTTC

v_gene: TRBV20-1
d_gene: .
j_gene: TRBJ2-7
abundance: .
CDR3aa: CSASFEGRGEQYF
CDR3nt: TGCAGTGCTAGTTTTGAGGGCAGGGGCGAGCAGTACTTC

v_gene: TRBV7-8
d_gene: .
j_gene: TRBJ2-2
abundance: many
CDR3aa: CASSPRGGGFVGELFF
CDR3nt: TGTGCCAGCAGCCCGAGAGGGGGGGGTTTTGTCGGGGAGCTGTTTTTT

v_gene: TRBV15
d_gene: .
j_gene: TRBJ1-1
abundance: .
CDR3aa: CATSNIHENTEAFF
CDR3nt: TGTGCCACCAGCAACATACACGAGAACACTGAAGCTTTCTTT

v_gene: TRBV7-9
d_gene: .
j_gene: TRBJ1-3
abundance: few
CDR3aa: CASISPSGNTIYF
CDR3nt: TGTGCCAGCATTTCGCCGTCTGGAAACACCATATATTTT

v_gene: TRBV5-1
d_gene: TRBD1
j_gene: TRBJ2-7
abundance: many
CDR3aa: CASSSGQGLNEQYF
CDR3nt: TGCGCCAGCAGCTCCGGACAGGGTTTAAACGAGCAGTACTTC

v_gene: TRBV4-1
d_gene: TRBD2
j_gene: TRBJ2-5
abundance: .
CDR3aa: CASSQVGRLAGGWRDQETQYF
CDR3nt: TGCGCCAGCAGCCAAGTCGGCCGACTAGCGGGAGGATGGCGGGATCAAGAGACCCAGTACTTC

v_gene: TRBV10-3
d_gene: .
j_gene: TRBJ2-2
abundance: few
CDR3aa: CAISESPGELFF
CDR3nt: TGTGCCATCAGTGAGTCTCCCGGGGAGCTGTTTTTT

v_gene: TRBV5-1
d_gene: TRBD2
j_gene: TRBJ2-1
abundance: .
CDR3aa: CASSLNRGGTNEQFF
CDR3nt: TGCGCCAGCAGCTTGAACCGGGGGGGAACCAATGAGCAGTTCTTC

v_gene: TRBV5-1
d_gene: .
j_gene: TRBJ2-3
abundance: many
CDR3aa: CASSLAVGYTDTQYF
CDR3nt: TGCGCCAGCAGCTTGGCCGTGGGCTACACAGATACGCAGTATTTT

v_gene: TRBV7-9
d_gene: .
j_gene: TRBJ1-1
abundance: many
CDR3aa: CASSLPRPGEVSEAFF
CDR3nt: TGTGCCAGCAGCTTACCCCGGCCAGGGGAGGTCTCTGAAGCTTTCTTT

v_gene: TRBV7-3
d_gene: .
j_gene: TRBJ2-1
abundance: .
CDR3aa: CASSLWERDNSYNEQFF
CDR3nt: TGTGCCAGCAGCTTATGGGAGCGGGACAATTCCTACAATGAGCAGTTCTTC